This T cell receptor beta chain was profiled in a study of CD8 T cells in Susac syndrome. Across the study: When blood was collected, patients with Susac syndrome were therapy-naive, were taking corticosteroids, or were receiving intravenous immunoglobulin alone.

Overall study findings and caveats: CD4+ T cell repertoires in Susac syndrome exhibited no evidence of clonal expansion.

Comments on this clonotype: Its antigen is currently unknown.

Reverse transcription of roughly 0.45 to 1 ug RNA used random hexamers. Multiplex immunoSEQ PCR targeted 54 Vbeta and 13 Jbeta TCR beta segments. TCRdb re-called the immunoSEQ multiplex PCR reads with MiXCR, one entry per CDR3 protein. This sample has 160,000 or so distinct CDR3 sequences, with 85% to 95% found just once. The authors negatively isolated CD8+ and CD4+ T cells and FACS-enriched TEMRA cells. The junction had 1 base not matched to a gene; V was cut back by 5 bases and J by 4 bases. CDR3 length: 13 amino acids. CDR1 and CDR2 from the germline V gene are MNHEY and SVGAGI. This clonotype was obtained from a human donor with Susac syndrome. The sequenced sample was CD4+ T cells from PBMCs. This chain uses TRBV6-5 with TRBJ2-5; 10 bases are a match to TRBD2. The CDR3 sequence: CASSRTSGETQYF. The CDR3 DNA follows: TGTGCCAGCAGTCGGACTAGCGGAGAGACCCAGTACTTC.